This T cell receptor (beta chain) is from a study of early T cells in non-severe SARS-CoV-2 infection. General study findings and limits: Missing private and CD4 specificities, VDJdb matching favored anti-spike CD8 responses.

Unique molecular identifiers were attached to individual cDNA molecules. Each CDR3 protein gets one entry after TCRdb re-called the 5' RACE reads with MiXCR. The repertoire consists of tens of thousands of distinct CDR3 sequences, with about 5% occurring once and the leading ten covering 3.5% to 5.5%. This clonotype was detected ten times or more. Its antigen is as yet unknown. V shed 4 bases and J shed 11 bases, with 20 bases lying between them. The CDR3 extends over 13 amino acids. Germline CDR1 reads DFQATT; CDR2 reads SNEGSKA (reference sequence). This chain joins TRBV20-1 and TRBJ1-1; TRBD1 might be the D (5 bases). The specimen sequenced was whole blood. The receptor comes from an adult who was a healthcare worker with PCR-confirmed SARS-CoV-2 infection or an uninfected control (not recorded which). The CDR3 sequence is CSATGTITPGAFF. DNA of the CDR3: TGCAGTGCTACCGGGACGATAACTCCTGGTGCTTTCTTT.